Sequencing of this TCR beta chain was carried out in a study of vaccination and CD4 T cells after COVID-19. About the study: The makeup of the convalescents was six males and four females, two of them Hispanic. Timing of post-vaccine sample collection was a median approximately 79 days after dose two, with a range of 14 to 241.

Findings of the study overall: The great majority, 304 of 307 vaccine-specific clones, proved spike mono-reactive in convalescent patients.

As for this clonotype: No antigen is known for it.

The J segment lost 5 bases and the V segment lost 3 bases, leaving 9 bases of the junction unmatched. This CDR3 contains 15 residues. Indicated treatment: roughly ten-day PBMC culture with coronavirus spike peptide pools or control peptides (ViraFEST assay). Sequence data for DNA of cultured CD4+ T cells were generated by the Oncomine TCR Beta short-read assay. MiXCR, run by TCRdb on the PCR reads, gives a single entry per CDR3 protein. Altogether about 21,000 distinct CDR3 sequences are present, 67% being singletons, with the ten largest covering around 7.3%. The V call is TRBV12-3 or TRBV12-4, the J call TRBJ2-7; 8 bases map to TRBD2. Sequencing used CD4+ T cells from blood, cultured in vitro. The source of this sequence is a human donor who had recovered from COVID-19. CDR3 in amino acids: CASSLGGGGGNEQYF. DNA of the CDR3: TGTGCCAGCAGTTTGGGGGGCGGCGGGGGGAACGAGCAGTACTTC.